The clone carrying this T cell receptor (beta chain) was found many times. These data originate in a study of T cells in Graves' hyperthyroidism and ophthalmopathy. TCR beta CDR3 sequences were amplified from RNA transcripts. An initial round of RT-PCR targeting the TCR CDR3 relied on the HTBI primer set. TCRdb redid the calling of the multiplex PCR reads with MiXCR, one entry per CDR3 protein. The sample has around 55,000 distinct CDR3 sequences; 48% are singletons. The clonotype was recovered from a woman aged 45-59 years with Graves' ophthalmopathy. Source material: blood.

In DNA form, the CDR3 reads TGTGCCAGCAGCCCCGGGACAGGGGAGAATTCACCCCTCCACTTT. Translating gives CASSPGTGENSPLHF. The genes are TRBV11-2 and TRBJ1-6; 10 bases agree with TRBD1. Per the germline V gene, CDR1 is SGHAT and CDR2 is FQNNGV. After removal of 5 bases from V and 7 bases from J, the junction contained 5 bases not matched to a gene. This CDR3 contains 15 residues.